This is a list of T cell receptor beta chains from one sample in a study of T cell repertoires in cytomegalovirus infection. TCRdb ran MiXCR on the reads and lists one entry per CDR3 protein. The data contain 680,000 or so distinct CDR3 sequences, around 31% of them singletons. Their cognate antigens are unknown. Material: cultured PBMCs, obtained from culture after CMV antigen stimulation. Every receptor here comes from a human donor in good health (CMV status not recorded). Some clones in this sample may be carry-over from other donors' samples. CDR3s include the opening cysteine and the closing phenylalanine or tryptophan. A D gene is named only where the DNA matches it firmly. Clone size, where shown, is once, few, many, or a class for clones that have expanded.

v_gene	d_gene	j_gene	abundance	CDR3nt	CDR3aa
TRBV7-9	.	TRBJ2-3	few	TGTGCCAGCAGCCCTAAGGAGAACACAGATACGCAGTATTTT	CASSPKENTDTQYF
TRBV7-8	.	TRBJ2-3	.	TGTGCCAGCAGCTTAGTTTACGTCAGGGGATTCACAGATACGCAGTATTTT	CASSLVYVRGFTDTQYF
TRBV7-2	.	TRBJ2-7	few	TGTGCCAGCAGCTTAGTCCCAGACAAATCCTACGAGCAGTACTTC	CASSLVPDKSYEQYF
TRBV7-2	.	TRBJ2-3	many	TGTGCCAGCAGCTTTGGCCTAACCCGCGCGGATACGCAGTATTTT	CASSFGLTRADTQYF
TRBV7-2	.	TRBJ2-7	many	TGTGCCAGCAGCAGAACTATAGGGTACGAGCAGTACTTC	CASSRTIGYEQYF
TRBV7-2	.	TRBJ2-1	.	TGTGCCAGCACTGGAGAATGGATTAATGAGCAGTTCTTC	CASTGEWINEQFF
TRBV6-6	.	TRBJ1-5	once	TGTGCCAGCAGTTACTTCGGGACGGACAGCAATCAGCCCCAGCATTTT	CASSYFGTDSNQPQHF
TRBV7-2	TRBD2	TRBJ2-2	.	TGTGCCAGCAGCTTCGGACTAGCGGCCGGGGAGCTGTTTTTT	CASSFGLAAGELFF
TRBV7-6	.	TRBJ2-7	few	TGTGCCAGCAGCTTCGGACAAGAGCAGTACTTC	CASSFGQEQYF
TRBV7-9	.	TRBJ1-3	.	TGTGCCAGCAGCCCGCACGGAGGGGACACCATATATTTT	CASSPHGGDTIYF
TRBV12-3/TRBV12-4	TRBD1	TRBJ1-2	.	TGTGCCAGCAGTTTAGGTCCCGACAGGGGGGCGCCTAACTATGACTACACCTTC	CASSLGPDRGAPNYDYTF
TRBV6-2/TRBV6-3	.	TRBJ2-2	.	TGTGCCAGCAGTTACTGGGCCACCGGGGAGCTGTTTTTT	CASSYWATGELFF
TRBV5-1	.	TRBJ1-5	few	TGCGCCAGCAGCTCTTCGGTGAATCAGCCCCAGCATTTT	CASSSSVNQPQHF
TRBV27	.	TRBJ2-3	.	TGTGCCAGCAGCACCCGACGACGGTCCGATACGCAGTATTTT	CASSTRRRSDTQYF
TRBV7-9	.	TRBJ2-7	.	TGTGCCAGCAGCCCCACGACCTTATACGAGCAGTACTTC	CASSPTTLYEQYF
TRBV28	.	TRBJ2-3	.	TGTGCCAGCACCCTCCTAATGGGACCACCGACCACAGATACGCAGTATTTT	CASTLLMGPPTTDTQYF
TRBV11-2	.	TRBJ2-3	.	TGTGCCAGCAGCATCCGGGGAGACACAGATACGCAGTATTTT	CASSIRGDTDTQYF
TRBV2	.	TRBJ2-2	few	TGTGCCAGCAGTGACAGTTCCGGGGAGCTGTTTTTT	CASSDSSGELFF
TRBV2	.	TRBJ1-5	few	TGTGCCAGCAGTGCTCAGACAGTAAGCAATCAGCCCCAGCATTTT	CASSAQTVSNQPQHF
TRBV7-2	.	TRBJ1-5	few	TGTGCCAGCCAGAGGGGCGTGCATCAGCCCCAGCATTTT	CASQRGVHQPQHF
TRBV7-7	.	TRBJ2-1	many	TGTGCCAGCAGCCTCGGGGCCTCGAGCTCCTACAATGAGCAGTTCTTC	CASSLGASSSYNEQFF
TRBV4-1	TRBD2	TRBJ2-3	once	TGCGCCAGCAGCTTTCGGCTAGCGGGAGCAGACGCAGATACGCAGTATTTT	CASSFRLAGADADTQYF
TRBV15	.	TRBJ2-1	once	TGTGCCACCTCCGGTGAGGGGGGCGTGGAGCAGTTCTTC	CATSGEGGVEQFF
TRBV2	.	TRBJ2-5	.	TGTGCCAGCAGTGAAGGGACAGAAGAGACCCAGTACTTC	CASSEGTEETQYF
TRBV2	.	TRBJ1-4	.	TGTGCCAGCAGTGAAGAGGGGCGCGTGGTCCGTAAACTGTTTTTT	CASSEEGRVVRKLFF
TRBV7-6	.	TRBJ2-1	few	TGTGCCAGCAGCTTAGGGCTCCCACCTAACAATGAGCAGTTCTTC	CASSLGLPPNNEQFF
TRBV20-1	TRBD1	TRBJ1-4	.	TGCAGTGCAACGGACAGGAGGAATGAAAAACTGTTTTTT	CSATDRRNEKLFF
TRBV12-3/TRBV12-4	.	TRBJ1-2	.	TGTGCCAGCAGTTTAGGTGGGGTGGGGACCTTC	CASSLGGVGTF
TRBV20-1	TRBD2	TRBJ2-1	few	TGCAGTGCTAGAGACGCTAGCGGGAGCAATGAGCAGTTCTTC	CSARDASGSNEQFF
TRBV7-2	TRBD2	TRBJ2-3	.	TGTGCCAGCAGCTACTTACCGCCGGGACTAGCGGGGGGCCAAGATACGCAGTATTTT	CASSYLPPGLAGGQDTQYF
TRBV28	.	TRBJ2-7	few	TGTGCCAGCGGTGATCCGGGAACGCTTCAAGAGCAGTACTTC	CASGDPGTLQEQYF
TRBV7-7	.	TRBJ1-6	.	TGTGCCAGCAGCTTGACGGACAGTAATTCACCCCTCCACTTT	CASSLTDSNSPLHF
TRBV28	TRBD2	TRBJ2-1	many	TGTGCCAGCAGCCCGGGACTAGCGGGGCGCCTACTAAACAATGAGCAGTTCTTC	CASSPGLAGRLLNNEQFF
TRBV29-1	.	TRBJ2-1	.	TGCAGCGTCGAGCGGAGGGGTACCTACAATGAGCAGTTCTTC	CSVERRGTYNEQFF
TRBV7-2	TRBD1	TRBJ1-2	many	TGTGCCAGCAGCCCCCAGGGACAGGGGTATGGCTACACCTTC	CASSPQGQGYGYTF
TRBV18	TRBD2	TRBJ2-1	.	TGTGCCAGCTCACCCCTCCCGACTAGCGGGTCGATCTACAATGAGCAGTTCTTC	CASSPLPTSGSIYNEQFF
TRBV4-1	TRBD1	TRBJ1-2	few	TGCGCCAGCAGCCAAGATCCAGGGGCAGGGGGCTATGGCTACACCTTC	CASSQDPGAGGYGYTF
TRBV20-1	.	TRBJ2-3	.	TGCAGTGCCCCCACCTTAGGGGGTAGCACAGATACGCAGTATTTT	CSAPTLGGSTDTQYF
TRBV28	.	TRBJ1-5	.	TGTGCCAGCAGTTTATTGCCCCGGGGGTCCTCCAGAAATCAGCCCCAGCATTTT	CASSLLPRGSSRNQPQHF
TRBV4-1	.	TRBJ1-2	few	TGCGCCAGCAGCCAAGTCGGTAGAGATATGATGCGCTACACCTTC	CASSQVGRDMMRYTF
TRBV28	.	TRBJ2-3	.	TGTGCCACCACATTTTGGCAGGCGACAGATACGCAGTATTTT	CATTFWQATDTQYF
TRBV2	.	TRBJ2-1	.	TGTGCCACCGCGGAGTTGAGTTCCTACAATGAGCAGTTCTTC	CATAELSSYNEQFF
TRBV5-4	.	TRBJ2-4	few	TGTGCCAGCAGTTTACGCCCCGGCAACCAGTTAGCCAAAAACATTCAGTACTTC	CASSLRPGNQLAKNIQYF
TRBV6-1	.	TRBJ2-7	few	TGTGCCAGCATGACAACTCCGCGATCATCCTACGAGCAGTACTTC	CASMTTPRSSYEQYF
TRBV7-9	TRBD2	TRBJ2-3	.	TGTGCCAGCAACCCGCGGGGGGGCCATGGTACGCAGTATTTT	CASNPRGGHGTQYF
TRBV2	.	TRBJ1-2	.	TGTGCCAGCAGTTCCGCGCGGGGAGGGTATGGCTACACCTTC	CASSSARGGYGYTF
TRBV6-6	TRBD2	TRBJ2-2	.	TGTGCCAGCATGTCGGGGGGAGGGGAGCTGTTTTTT	CASMSGGGELFF